The entry that follows covers one T cell receptor beta chain sequence. Its target is unknown. Measured with immunoSEQ multiplex PCR; TCRdb has only the in-frame clones, and not every one. The sample lists hundreds of thousands of clones, roughly 96% occurring once. The data are from a study of shared clonotypes between healthy human individuals. Study-wide background: For every donor, three CD4 naive, three CD4 memory, two CD8 naive and one CD8 memory plates were used. Whole-study results and caveats: Depth was large, yet rarefaction showed that sorted-subset sequencing was incomplete.

CD45RO-negative cells were positively selected for CCR7, leaving out terminally differentiated effector memory CD45RA+ cells. The germline V gene has CDR1 ENHRY and CDR2 SYGVKD. This CDR3 has 14 amino acids. V shed 5 bases and J shed 6 bases, with 17 bases lying between them. The receptor was isolated from a woman in her 30s in good health. The V gene is TRBV10-3, the J gene TRBJ2-7; D may match TRBD1 or TRBD2 (5 bases each). The sequencing input was naive CD8+ T cells sorted from blood. The DNA for the CDR3 is TGTGCCATCAGTCTGGGGACCTCAGGATCCGAGCAGTACTTC. Its translation: CAISLGTSGSEQYF.